The rows below give T cell receptor beta chains drawn from one sample of a study of CD8 T cells in ankylosing spondylitis. Each CDR3 protein gets one entry after TCRdb re-called the 5' RACE reads with MiXCR. This sample yields around 440,000 distinct CDR3 sequences, of which more than 15% are seen a single time; over 0.9% belongs to the top ten. Material for sequencing was blood, either unsorted or a sorted T cell fraction (not recorded which). Receptors were obtained from a male donor with ankylosing spondylitis. Both conserved end residues are part of each CDR3. Fields, in order: V gene, clone size, CDR3 length, D gene, J gene, CDR3 DNA, CDR3 protein. A D gene is named only where the DNA matches it firmly. Clone size is not always given. Where it is, it says once, few, many or a class for expanded clones.

TRBV5-6	few	15	TRBD1	TRBJ2-1	TGTGCCAGCAGCTTGGACGTTACAGGGGAGAATGAGCAGTTCTTC	CASSLDVTGENEQFF
TRBV18	NA	15	NA	TRBJ2-7	TGTGCCAGCTCCCCAACTCGACTACCTTCCTACGAGCAGTACTTC	CASSPTRLPSYEQYF
TRBV3-1	few	14	NA	TRBJ1-1	TGTGCCAGCAGCCAAGGGAAAGGGAACACTGAAGCTTTCTTT	CASSQGKGNTEAFF
TRBV13	NA	14	TRBD1	TRBJ2-1	TGTGCCAGCAGCTTAAGGGGACAGGCCAGTGAGCAGTTCTTC	CASSLRGQASEQFF
TRBV18	few	14	NA	TRBJ1-2	TGTGCCAGCTCACCAGGGACGAACGGTGGTGGCTACACCTTC	CASSPGTNGGGYTF
TRBV3-1	NA	16	NA	TRBJ1-2	TGTGCCAGCAGCCCATTAATCACCGGGGATAACTATGGCTACACCTTC	CASSPLITGDNYGYTF
TRBV6-1	NA	14	TRBD2	TRBJ2-5	TGTGCCAGCAGACTAGCGGGGTCCAAAGAGACCCAGTACTTC	CASRLAGSKETQYF
TRBV28	few	13	NA	TRBJ1-1	TGTGCCAGCACGAGAACTATTAACACTGAAGCTTTCTTT	CASTRTINTEAFF
TRBV5-1	NA	15	NA	TRBJ2-7	TGCGCCAGCAGCTTGGGGGCTGTTGTGGGGGGCGAGTTGTACTTC	CASSLGAVVGGELYF
TRBV7-9	NA	14	NA	TRBJ2-1	TGTGCCAGCAGCTTAGGGTATAGCTACAATGAGCAGTTCTTC	CASSLGYSYNEQFF
TRBV20-1	few	13	NA	TRBJ2-5	TGCAGTGCTAGTCGTGAGGGGGGAGAGACCCAGTACTTC	CSASREGGETQYF
TRBV29-1	NA	15	NA	TRBJ1-2	TGCAGCGTCTCGACCGGGGGCGCAGTGTACTATGGCTACACCTTC	CSVSTGGAVYYGYTF
TRBV6-1	NA	14	NA	TRBJ2-3	TGTGCCAGCATGGGAAACAGGCGGGGAGATACGCAGTATTTT	CASMGNRRGDTQYF
TRBV28	NA	14	NA	TRBJ1-1	TGTGCCAGCAGTTTACTGGGGGAATCCGCTGAAGCTTTCTTT	CASSLLGESAEAFF
TRBV4-1	NA	16	TRBD1	TRBJ2-1	TGCGCCAGCGCGAATTTCCGGGACAGGGTTGACAATGAGCAGTTCTTC	CASANFRDRVDNEQFF
TRBV2	NA	15	NA	TRBJ2-5	TGTGCCAGCACCGGAGCGGGTTTCCCCACAGAGACCCAGTACTTC	CASTGAGFPTETQYF
TRBV7-6	NA	19	TRBD2	TRBJ2-1	TGTGCCAGCAGCTCCCACTCAGGGCTAGCGGGAGGGCCGTACAATGAGCAGTTCTTC	CASSSHSGLAGGPYNEQFF
TRBV7-9	NA	15	NA	TRBJ2-2	TGTGCCAGCAGCTTACGCAGGGCGGACACCGGGGAGCTGTTTTTT	CASSLRRADTGELFF
TRBV4-2	many	14	NA	TRBJ2-7	TGTGCCAGCAGCCAAGGGGATTCAGGGTACGAGCAGTACTTC	CASSQGDSGYEQYF
TRBV7-4	few	18	NA	TRBJ1-5	TGTGCCAGCAGCTTAGCGCCAGGAGGTTTAAATAGCAATCAGCCCCAGCATTTT	CASSLAPGGLNSNQPQHF
TRBV5-1	few	14	NA	TRBJ1-1	TGCGCCAGCAGCTTGGAAATAGGGGCATCGGGAGCTTTCTTT	CASSLEIGASGAFF
TRBV12-3/TRBV12-4	few	16	TRBD2	TRBJ2-3	TGTGCCAGCAGTTTAAATAGCGGGGGGAGCACAGATACGCAGTATTTT	CASSLNSGGSTDTQYF
TRBV6-2/TRBV6-3	NA	16	TRBD1	TRBJ2-5	TGTGCCAGCAGTTATGGACCGGGACAGGGGCAGGAGACCCAGTACTTC	CASSYGPGQGQETQYF
TRBV7-2	NA	17	TRBD1	TRBJ2-3	TGTGCCAGCAGCTTAGTTCGTGGACAGGGGATGGGGGATACGCAGTATTTT	CASSLVRGQGMGDTQYF
TRBV4-2	NA	15	NA	TRBJ1-2	TGTGCCAGCAGCCAAGATGGTGGCAGTAGGTTTGGCTACACCTTC	CASSQDGGSRFGYTF
TRBV24-1	NA	15	TRBD1	TRBJ2-5	TGTGCCACCAGTGACAACAGGGGCTCCCAAGAGACCCAGTACTTC	CATSDNRGSQETQYF
TRBV20-1	NA	14	NA	TRBJ2-7	TGCAGTGCTACAGGGACGGGGAGCTCCTACGAGCAGTACTTC	CSATGTGSSYEQYF
TRBV29-1	few	12	TRBD2	TRBJ2-1	TGCAGCGCCCGCGGGGGGGACTATGAGCAGTTCTTC	CSARGGDYEQFF
TRBV7-3	few	17	NA	TRBJ2-1	TGTGCCAGCAGCCTTCTAGGCTATGGGGTAACCCGATTGGAGCAGTTCTTC	CASSLLGYGVTRLEQFF
TRBV11-1	NA	17	TRBD2	TRBJ2-7	TGTGCCAGCAGCCTCACCGGGACTAGCGGGAGCAAGTACGAGCAGTACTTC	CASSLTGTSGSKYEQYF
TRBV20-1	few	15	TRBD1	TRBJ1-5	TGCAGTGCTAGAGATGGGGGACAGTGGCATCAGCCCCAGCATTTT	CSARDGGQWHQPQHF
TRBV2	few	15	TRBD1	TRBJ1-4	TGTGCCAGCAGTGTCGGGACAGGAGGCCTCCGAAAACTGTTTTTT	CASSVGTGGLRKLFF
TRBV11-2	NA	15	NA	TRBJ2-2	TGTGCCAGCAGCTGGGGACTCGCGAACACCGGGGAGCTGTTTTTT	CASSWGLANTGELFF
TRBV12-3/TRBV12-4	few	16	NA	TRBJ1-1	TGTGCCAGCAACGGCGCCGGAAAATGGGTGAACACTGAAGCTTTCTTT	CASNGAGKWVNTEAFF
TRBV9	few	12	NA	TRBJ2-2	TGTGCCAGCAGCCTCCGGGACGAGGGGCTGTTTTTT	CASSLRDEGLFF
TRBV20-1	NA	12	NA	TRBJ1-2	TGCAGTGCCCCCGCCAATAACTATGGCTACACCTTC	CSAPANNYGYTF
TRBV20-1	NA	15	TRBD2	TRBJ2-7	TGCAGTGGCATGGGACTAGACCCTCTGGGTATGCCGAAGGACTTC	CSGMGLDPLGMPKDF
TRBV18	once	12	NA	TRBJ1-2	TGTGCCAGCTCAGACGACAGGAACGGCTACACCTTC	CASSDDRNGYTF
TRBV7-6	NA	14	NA	TRBJ2-3	TGTGCCAGCAGCCGCGGGGCGACTACAGATACGCAGTATTTT	CASSRGATTDTQYF
TRBV3-1	few	12	NA	TRBJ1-1	TGTGCCAGCAGCCAAGATGGCACTGAAGCTTTCTTT	CASSQDGTEAFF
TRBV24-1	few	12	NA	TRBJ2-1	TGTGCCACCAGTGCGAGGGGGAATGAGCAGTTCTTC	CATSARGNEQFF
TRBV18	few	12	NA	TRBJ2-7	TGTGCCAGCTCACCTGACCGGGACCGGCAGTACTTC	CASSPDRDRQYF
TRBV7-2	NA	14	NA	TRBJ2-3	TGTGCCAGCAGCACCCCGACAGGCACAGATACGCAGTATTTT	CASSTPTGTDTQYF
TRBV20-1	few	13	NA	TRBJ1-5	TGCAGTGCCCCGCATGAGGGAGGGCAGCCCCAGCATTTT	CSAPHEGGQPQHF
TRBV4-2	once	19	TRBD1	TRBJ2-1	TGTGCCAGCAGCCCAATCTCGAATGTGATGGGACAGCTCTACAATGAGCAGTTCTTC	CASSPISNVMGQLYNEQFF
TRBV2	few	16	TRBD2	TRBJ2-1	TGTGCCAGCACCGGACTAGCGGGAGGGTCTGGCAATGAGCAGTTCTTC	CASTGLAGGSGNEQFF
TRBV12-3/TRBV12-4	NA	15	TRBD2	TRBJ2-3	TGTGCCAGCAGTTCGCGGGAGTCAAGCACAGATACGCAGTATTTT	CASSSRESSTDTQYF
TRBV18	NA	16	NA	TRBJ1-1	TGTGCCAGCTCACCAGGGGGCAGGACCGCCCTAAATGAAGCTTTATTT	CASSPGGRTALNEALF
TRBV3-1	NA	14	TRBD1	TRBJ1-1	TGTGCCAGCAGTCGGGACAGGGGGGTCCCTGAAGCTTTCTTT	CASSRDRGVPEAFF
TRBV5-1	NA	14	TRBD2	TRBJ2-1	TGCGCCAGCAGCTCTAGCGGGGGAGGGGGTGAGCAGTTCTTC	CASSSSGGGGEQFF
TRBV7-3	NA	15	NA	TRBJ2-2	TGTGCCAGCAGCCCCAAGACAGCGGGCACCGGGGAGCTGTTTTTT	CASSPKTAGTGELFF
TRBV12-3/TRBV12-4	many	14	TRBD1	TRBJ2-5	TGTGCCAGCAGTTTAGCAGGGGGCCTAGAGACCCAGTACTTC	CASSLAGGLETQYF
TRBV5-1	NA	14	NA	TRBJ2-3	TGCGCCAGCAGCTTCGCCTTGAGCACAGATACGCAGTATTTT	CASSFALSTDTQYF
TRBV11-2	few	14	TRBD1	TRBJ2-7	TGTGCCAGCAGGAGGGACAGAAGCTCCTACGAGCAGTACTTC	CASRRDRSSYEQYF